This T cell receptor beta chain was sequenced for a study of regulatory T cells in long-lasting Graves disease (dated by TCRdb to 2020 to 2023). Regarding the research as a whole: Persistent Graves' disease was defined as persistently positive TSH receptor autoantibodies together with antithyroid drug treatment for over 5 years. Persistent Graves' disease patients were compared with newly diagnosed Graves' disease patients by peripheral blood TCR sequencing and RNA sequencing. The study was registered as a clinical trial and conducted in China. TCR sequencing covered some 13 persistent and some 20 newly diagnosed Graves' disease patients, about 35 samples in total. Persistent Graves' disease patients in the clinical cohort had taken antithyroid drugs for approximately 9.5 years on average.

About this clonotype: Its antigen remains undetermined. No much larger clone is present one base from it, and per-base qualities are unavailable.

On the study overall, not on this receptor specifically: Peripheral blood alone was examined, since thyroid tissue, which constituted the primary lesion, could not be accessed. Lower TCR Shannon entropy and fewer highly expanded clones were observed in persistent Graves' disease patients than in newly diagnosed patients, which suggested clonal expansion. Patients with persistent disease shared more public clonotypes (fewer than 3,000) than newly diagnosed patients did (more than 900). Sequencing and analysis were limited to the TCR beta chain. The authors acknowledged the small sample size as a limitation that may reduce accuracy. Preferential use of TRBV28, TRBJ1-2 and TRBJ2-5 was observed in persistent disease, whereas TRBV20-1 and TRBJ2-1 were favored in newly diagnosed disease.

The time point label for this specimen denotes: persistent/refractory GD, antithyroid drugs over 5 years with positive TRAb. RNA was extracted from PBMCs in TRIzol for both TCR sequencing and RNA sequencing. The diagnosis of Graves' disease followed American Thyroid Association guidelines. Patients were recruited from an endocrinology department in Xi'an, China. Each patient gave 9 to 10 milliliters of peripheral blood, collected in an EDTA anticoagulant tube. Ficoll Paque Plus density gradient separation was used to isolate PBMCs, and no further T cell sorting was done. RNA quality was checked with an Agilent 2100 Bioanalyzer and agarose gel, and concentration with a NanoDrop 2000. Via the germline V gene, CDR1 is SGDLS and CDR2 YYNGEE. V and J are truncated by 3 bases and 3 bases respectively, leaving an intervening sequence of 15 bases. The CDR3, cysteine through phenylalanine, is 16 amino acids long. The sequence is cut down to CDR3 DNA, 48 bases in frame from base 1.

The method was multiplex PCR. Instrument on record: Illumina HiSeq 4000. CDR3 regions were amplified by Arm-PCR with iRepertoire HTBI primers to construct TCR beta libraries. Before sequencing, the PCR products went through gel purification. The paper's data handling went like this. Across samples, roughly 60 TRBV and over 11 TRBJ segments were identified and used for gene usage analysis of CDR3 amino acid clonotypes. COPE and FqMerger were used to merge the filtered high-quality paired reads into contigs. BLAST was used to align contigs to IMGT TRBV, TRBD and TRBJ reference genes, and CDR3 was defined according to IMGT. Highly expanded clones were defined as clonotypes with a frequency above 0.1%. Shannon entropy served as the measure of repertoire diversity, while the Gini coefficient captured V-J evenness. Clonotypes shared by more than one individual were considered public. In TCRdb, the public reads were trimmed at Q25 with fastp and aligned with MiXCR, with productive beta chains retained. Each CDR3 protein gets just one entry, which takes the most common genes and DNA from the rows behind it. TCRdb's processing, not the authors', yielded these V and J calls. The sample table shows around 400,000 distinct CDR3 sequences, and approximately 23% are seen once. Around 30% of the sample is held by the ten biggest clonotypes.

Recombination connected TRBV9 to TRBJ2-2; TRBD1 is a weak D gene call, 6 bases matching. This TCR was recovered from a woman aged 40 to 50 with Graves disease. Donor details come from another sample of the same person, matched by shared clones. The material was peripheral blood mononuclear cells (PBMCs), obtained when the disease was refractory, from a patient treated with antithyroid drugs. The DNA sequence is TGTGCCAGCAGCGGAGAGGGGGTTAAGGACACCGGGGAGCTGTTTTTT. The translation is CASSGEGVKDTGELFF. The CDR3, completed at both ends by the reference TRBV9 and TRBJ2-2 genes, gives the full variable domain DSGVTQTPKHLITATGQRVTLRCSPRSGDLSVYWYQQSLDQGLQFLIQYYNGEERAKGNILERFSAQQFPDLHSELNLSSLELGDSALYFCASSGEGVKDTGELFFGEGSRLTVL.